The source of this TCR beta chain is a study of human T cells and chemical hapten exposure. This clonotype turned up a few times. In germline, CDR1 is MNHEY, CDR2 SVGAGI. There are 14 residues in the CDR3. V was clipped by 6 bases and J by 7 bases, with 15 bases between them. In TCRdb, the RACE reads were re-called with MiXCR into one record per CDR3 protein. The sample includes about 380,000 distinct CDR3 sequences, more than 4.5% seen only once; the top ten take 2% to 3%. Time point denoted: pre-sensitization, week 0. Sample treatment: therapeutic diphenylcyclopropenone sensitization with weekly scalp DPC. Sequencing started from total RNA isolated from unfractionated whole blood.

This clonotype was obtained from a woman aged 50 to 60 with alopecia areata. Some clones in this sample may be carry-over from other donors' samples. The sequencing here drew on whole blood, taken in connection with sensitization to the hapten diphenylcyclopropenone (DPC). V and J are TRBV6-5 and TRBJ2-2; possibly TRBD1 or TRBD2 for D (5 bases each). The CDR3 DNA is TGTGCCAGCAGCCCCGAGACAGCGGTCGGGGAGCTGTTTTTT. It encodes CASSPETAVGELFF.